One and the same sample provided the 22 T cell receptor beta chains below, sequenced in a study of T cell responses to AZD1222 COVID-19 vaccine. The method was immunoSEQ multiplex PCR; TCRdb's version includes in-frame clones alone and lacks a portion of them. Among under 95,000 clones listed, roughly 90% were seen once. Sequencing was performed on peripheral blood, taken on day 0 of AZD1222 vaccination. The receptors shown here come from an adult in good health.

The chain couples TRBV11-2 to TRBJ1-2; TRBD1 matches 9 bases. V trimming: 6 bases; J trimming: 6 bases; junction bases outside the gene matches: 5. Germline CDR1 SGHAT, CDR2 FQNNGV. The CDR3 length is 13 residues. In DNA form, the CDR3 reads TGTGCCAGCAGGCATCGACAGGGGGATGGCTACACCTTC. It translates to CASRHRQGDGYTF.

The rearrangement links TRBV20-1 to TRBJ1-2, with 7 bases lining up with TRBD1. The CDR3 runs 14 residues. The germline V gene encodes CDR1 DFQATT and CDR2 SNEGSKA (reference sequence). After removal of 3 bases from V and 4 bases from J, the junction contained 8 bases not matched to a gene. CDR3 residues: CSASEGAGSYGYTF. CDR3 bases: TGCAGTGCTAGTGAGGGGGCGGGAAGCTATGGCTACACCTTC.

The chain recombines TRBV2 with TRBJ1-5; 8 positions agree with TRBD1. Trimming cost V 6 bases and J 2 bases; bases outside gene matches: 9. This CDR3 spans 16 amino acids. Germline V gives CDR1 SNHLY, CDR2 FYNNEI. CDR3 in amino acids: CASRLTGGSGNQPQHF. The CDR3 DNA follows: TGTGCCAGCAGGTTAACAGGGGGATCTGGCAATCAGCCCCAGCATTTT.

The chain recombines TRBV7-9 with TRBJ1-2; D possibly corresponds to TRBD1 (5 bases). Trimming pared 1 base from V and 8 bases from J, leaving 17 bases between. This CDR3 comprises 15 residues. Germline CDR1 is SEHNR and CDR2 is FQNEAQ (reference sequence). The CDR3 spells CASSLGDAGKWGYTF. CDR3 bases: TGTGCCAGCAGCTTAGGAGACGCAGGGAAGTGGGGCTACACCTTC.

V and J are TRBV20-1 and TRBJ2-7, with a tentative D call TRBD1 (6 bases). The CDR3 has 14 amino acids. Germline values: CDR1 DFQATT, CDR2 SNEGSKA (reference sequence). V was clipped by 3 bases and J by 5 bases, with 17 bases between them. CDR3 region: CSASASGQGNEQYF. CDR3 nucleotides: TGCAGTGCTAGTGCCTCGGGGCAGGGGAACGAGCAGTACTTC.

This chain joins TRBV7-2 and TRBJ1-5, with TRBD1 as a possible D gene (5 bases). CDR3 size: 16 residues. In germline, CDR1 is SGHTA, CDR2 FQGNSA. Trimming shortened V by 1 base and J by 5 bases, and 15 bases separated the two germline ends. CDR3 sequence: CASSLGMRGEYQPQHF. The CDR3 nucleotides read TGTGCCAGCAGCTTAGGGATGAGGGGAGAATATCAGCCCCAGCATTTT.

Concerning this clone itself: Other DNA sequences in this sample translate to the same CDR3. CDR3 loop: CASSGTGIYGYTF. CDR3 nucleotides: TGTGCCAGCAGCGGGACAGGGATCTATGGCTACACCTTC. The chain has TRBV9 and TRBJ1-2, with 8 bases identical to TRBD1. Trimming cost V 3 bases and J 4 bases; bases outside gene matches: 2. CDR1 is SGDLS, CDR2 YYNGEE, per germline. The CDR3 extends over 13 amino acids. The full variable domain, its missing parts supplied by reference TRBV9 and TRBJ1-2, is DSGVTQTPKHLITATGQRVTLRCSPRSGDLSVYWYQQSLDQGLQFLIQYYNGEERAKGNILERFSAQQFPDLHSELNLSSLELGDSALYFCASSGTGIYGYTFGSGTRLTVV.

The chain combines TRBV18 with TRBJ1-3, with a tentative D call TRBD1 (5 bases). The germline V and J ends were trimmed by 6 bases and 0 bases, with 15 bases remaining between them. The CDR3 runs to 16 residues. Germline CDR1 KGHSH, CDR2 LQKENI. The CDR3 here is CASSPLGGHSGNTIYF. The CDR3 DNA is TGTGCCAGCTCCCCTTTGGGCGGACACTCTGGAAACACCATATATTTT.

In DNA, the CDR3 is TGCGCCAGCAGCATGACAGGGGTTTACACCGGGGAGCTGTTTTTT. Its protein is CASSMTGVYTGELFF. The chain links TRBV5-1 to TRBJ2-2; 8 positions agree with TRBD1. This CDR3 region has 15 residues. CDR1 is SGHRS and CDR2 is YFSETQ in the germline V gene. Unmatched junction bases numbered 5, after V lost 4 bases and J lost 3 bases. Supplemented by reference TRBV5-1 and TRBJ2-2, the full variable domain reads KAGVTQTPRYLIKTRGQQVTLSCSPISGHRSVSWYQQTPGQGLQFLFEYFSETQRNKGNFPGRFSGRQFSNSRSEMNVSTLELGDSALYLCASSMTGVYTGELFFGEGSRLTVL.

A few counts support this clone. The chain carries TRBV19 and TRBJ2-2, with D possibly matching TRBD1 (6 bases). In germline, CDR1 is LNHDA, CDR2 SQIVND (reference sequence). V lost 7 bases and J 4 bases, leaving 13 bases between the germline ends. This CDR3 spans 14 amino acids. The DNA of the CDR3 is TGTGCCAGTAACCCAGGGGCAGGCACCGGGGAGCTGTTTTTT. Protein sequence: CASNPGAGTGELFF.

DNA for the CDR3: TGTGCCAGCTCACCAGGGCAGAGCTACGAGCAGTACTTC. It codes for CASSPGQSYEQYF. The rearrangement uses TRBV18 and TRBJ2-7; D uncertain. The germline CDR1 and CDR2 sequences are KGHSH and LQKENI. Trimming pared 2 bases from V and 3 bases from J, leaving 8 bases between. CDR3 length: 13 amino acids.

The chain uses TRBV5-5 and TRBJ2-3; D not certain. Looked up from germline, CDR1 is SGHKS and CDR2 is YYEKEE (reference sequence). Trimming stripped 3 bases from V and 3 bases from J, with 5 bases between. The CDR3 has 12 residues. CDR3 loop: CASSSGTDTQYF. The CDR3 DNA follows: TGTGCCAGCAGCTCCGGAACAGATACGCAGTATTTT.

This clone was detected only a few times. V and J are TRBV25-1 and TRBJ1-4, with 12 bases aligning to TRBD1. CDR3 length equals 16 residues. Trimming at V came to 2 bases and at J to 5 bases, leaving 3 bases not matched to a gene. Germline V gene sequence: CDR1 MGHDK, CDR2 SYGVNS. This chain's CDR3 is CASSEAGQGANEKLFF. The CDR3 DNA sequence: TGTGCCAGCAGTGAAGCGGGACAGGGGGCGAATGAAAAACTGTTTTTT.

The chain recombines TRBV3-1 (or the pseudogene TRBV3-2) with TRBJ2-7; D gene unclear. In germline, CDR1 is LGHDT, CDR2 YNNKEL (reference sequence). V lost 4 bases, J lost 7 bases, and 11 bases lay in between. The CDR3 has 12 amino acids. The CDR3 DNA follows: TGTGCCAGCAGCCCATCGAATTGGGAGCAGTACTTC. It encodes CASSPSNWEQYF.

The chain recombines TRBV11-2 with TRBJ2-7, with D perhaps matching TRBD1 (6 bases). V lost 2 bases, J lost 0 bases, and 14 bases lay in between. This CDR3 spans 16 amino acids. Per the germline V gene, CDR1 is SGHAT and CDR2 is FQNNGV. The CDR3 here is CASSLRGTLSSYEQYF. The CDR3 coding sequence is TGTGCCAGCAGCTTAAGGGGGACCCTGAGCTCCTACGAGCAGTACTTC.

The V call is TRBV11-2, the J call TRBJ1-2, with 7 bases lining up with TRBD1. The V and J ends lost 5 bases and 3 bases, in that order; junction bases with no gene match: 6. CDR1 is SGHAT and CDR2 is FQNNGV in the germline V gene. There are 14 residues in the CDR3. The CDR3 sequence: CASSVDRVDYGYTF. CDR3 DNA sequence: TGTGCCAGCAGCGTCGACAGGGTCGACTATGGCTACACCTTC. The complete variable domain, with remaining parts taken from reference TRBV11-2 and TRBJ1-2, reads EAGVAQSPRYKIIEKRQSVAFWCNPISGHATLYWYQQILGQGPKLLIQFQNNGVVDDSQLPKDRFSAERLKGVDSTLKIQPAKLEDSAVYLCASSVDRVDYGYTFGSGTRLTVV.

The chain uses TRBV28 and TRBJ2-7; no clear D. The V gene lost 7 bases and the J gene lost 2 bases, with 15 bases spanning the gap. The CDR3 length is 14 residues. Per germline, CDR1 MDHEN and CDR2 SYDVKM. The CDR3 region is CASTPSSPAYEQYF. The CDR3, as DNA: TGTGCCAGCACCCCAAGCAGCCCCGCCTACGAGCAGTACTTC. The whole variable domain, filled in from reference TRBV28 and TRBJ2-7, reads DVKVTQSSRYLVKRTGEKVFLECVQDMDHENMFWYRQDPGLGLRLIYFSYDVKMKEKGDIPEGYSVSREKKERFSLILESASTNQTSMYLCASTPSSPAYEQYFGPGTRLTVT.

This chain uses TRBV15 with TRBJ2-7; 8 bases agree with TRBD2. The CDR3 covers 16 residues. J lost 0 bases, V lost 5 bases, and 9 bases had no gene match. In germline, CDR1 is LNHNV, CDR2 YYDKDF (reference sequence). CDR3 in amino acids: CATSFRAGGNSYEQYF. The CDR3 nucleotides read TGTGCCACCAGCTTCCGGGCGGGGGGCAACTCCTACGAGCAGTACTTC. Together with reference TRBV15 and TRBJ2-7, the CDR3 gives the full variable domain: DAMVIQNPRYQVTQFGKPVTLSCSQTLNHNVMYWYQQKSSQAPKLLFHYYDKDFNNEADTPDNFQSRRPNTSFCFLDIRSPGLGDTAMYLCATSFRAGGNSYEQYFGPGTRLTVT.

V gene TRBV19 combines with J gene TRBJ1-4, with a possible D match to TRBD1 (5 bases). There are 15 residues in the CDR3. Germline V lookup: CDR1 LNHDA, CDR2 SQIVND (reference sequence). The V gene lost 4 bases and the J gene lost 0 bases, with 9 bases spanning the gap. CDR3 sequence (DNA): TGTGCCAGTAGTAAAGACAGAACAACTAATGAAAAACTGTTTTTT. Its protein product is CASSKDRTTNEKLFF. The whole variable domain, remainder taken from reference TRBV19 and TRBJ1-4, is DGGITQSPKYLFRKEGQNVTLSCEQNLNHDAMYWYRQDPGQGLRLIYYSQIVNDFQKGDIAEGYSVSREKKESFPLTVTSAQKNPTAFYLCASSKDRTTNEKLFFGSGTQLSVL.

To note about this clone: This CDR3 is also generated by other DNA sequences in the sample. The CDR3 DNA reads as TGTGCCAGCAGCTCCCAGGGGATAGAGACCCAGTACTTC. It is translated as CASSSQGIETQYF. The chain has TRBV7-9 and TRBJ2-5; a weak D match, TRBD1 (6 bases). The V and J ends lost 4 bases and 4 bases respectively, with 10 bases between them. Germline V gene lookup returns CDR1 SEHNR and CDR2 FQNEAQ (reference sequence). The CDR3 is made up of 13 amino acids. The variable domain in full, with the rest retrieved from reference TRBV7-9 and TRBJ2-5, is DTGVSQNPRHKITKRGQNVTFRCDPISEHNRLYWYRQTLGQGPEFLTYFQNEAQLEKSRLLSDRFSAERPKGSFSTLEIQRTEQGDSAMYLCASSSQGIETQYFGPGTRLLVL.

The chain carries TRBV6-5 and TRBJ1-2, with a possible D match to TRBD1 (5 bases). This CDR3 comprises 14 residues. Trimming shortened V by 4 bases and J by 3 bases, and 12 bases separated the two germline ends. The V gene's germline CDR1 is MNHEY and CDR2 SVGAGI. CDR3 region: CASSSTGTDYGYTF. CDR3 coding DNA: TGTGCCAGCAGTTCAACCGGGACGGACTATGGCTACACCTTC.

The chain couples TRBV5-1 to TRBJ1-2; D is uncertain. The CDR3 is 14 amino acids. Trimming left V 8 bases short and J 2 bases short, with 16 bases between. Germline-derived CDR1 and CDR2 are SGHRS and YFSETQ. CDR3 loop: CASRRERLNYGYTF. CDR3 coding DNA: TGCGCCAGTCGCCGGGAGCGACTCAACTATGGCTACACCTTC.